This T cell receptor beta chain was profiled in a study of OX40 agonist ivuxolimab in advanced cancers. The overall study: As their treatment, patients were administered ivuxolimab, an agonistic anti-OX40 (CD134) antibody.

TCRdb's table, derived via immunoSEQ multiplex PCR, lists solely in-frame clones and lacks some. Here the sample spans 80,000 to 85,000 clones, around 80% being singletons. The CDR3 loop spans 13 amino acids. From germline, CDR1 is MNHEY and CDR2 SMNVEV (reference sequence). The ends were cut back, 5 bases at V and 6 bases at J, with 12 bases in the middle. General observations from the study: Some of the nonresponding patients also showed low levels of normalized T-cell clonal expansion. Both blood CD4+ and CD8+ T cells showed clonal growth by week 6 at 0.1 to 3.0 mg/kg. Expanded clones tended on average to be more numerous among CD8+ T cells than CD4+.

With respect to this clone: As yet, its antigen is unknown.

The sequence was obtained from an adult with an advanced solid tumor such as melanoma, head and neck, liver or kidney cancer. Sequenced material: CD4+ or CD8+ T cells sorted from blood, taken in a trial of the OX40 agonist ivuxolimab. The genes are TRBV27 and TRBJ2-3; a weak D match, TRBD2 (6 bases). CDR3 bases: TGTGCCAGCAGTCCCCGAGGAGGGGATACGCAGTATTTT. Its translation is CASSPRGGDTQYF.